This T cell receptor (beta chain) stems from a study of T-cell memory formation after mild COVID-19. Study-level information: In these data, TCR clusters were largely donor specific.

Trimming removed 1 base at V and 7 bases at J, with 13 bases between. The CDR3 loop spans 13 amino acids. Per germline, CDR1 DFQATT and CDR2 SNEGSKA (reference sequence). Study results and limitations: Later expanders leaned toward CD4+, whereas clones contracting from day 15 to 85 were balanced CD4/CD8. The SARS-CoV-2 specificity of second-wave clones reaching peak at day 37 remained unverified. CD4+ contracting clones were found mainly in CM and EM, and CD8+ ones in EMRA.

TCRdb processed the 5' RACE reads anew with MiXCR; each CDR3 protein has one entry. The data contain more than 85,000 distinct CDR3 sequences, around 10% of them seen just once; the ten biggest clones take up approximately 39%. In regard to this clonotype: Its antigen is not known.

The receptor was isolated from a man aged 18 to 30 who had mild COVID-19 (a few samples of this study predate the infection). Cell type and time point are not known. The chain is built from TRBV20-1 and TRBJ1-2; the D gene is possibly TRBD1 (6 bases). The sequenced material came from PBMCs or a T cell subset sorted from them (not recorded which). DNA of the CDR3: TGCAGTGCTAGAGCGGGGGGGCGGTTTGGCTACACCTTC. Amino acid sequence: CSARAGGRFGYTF.